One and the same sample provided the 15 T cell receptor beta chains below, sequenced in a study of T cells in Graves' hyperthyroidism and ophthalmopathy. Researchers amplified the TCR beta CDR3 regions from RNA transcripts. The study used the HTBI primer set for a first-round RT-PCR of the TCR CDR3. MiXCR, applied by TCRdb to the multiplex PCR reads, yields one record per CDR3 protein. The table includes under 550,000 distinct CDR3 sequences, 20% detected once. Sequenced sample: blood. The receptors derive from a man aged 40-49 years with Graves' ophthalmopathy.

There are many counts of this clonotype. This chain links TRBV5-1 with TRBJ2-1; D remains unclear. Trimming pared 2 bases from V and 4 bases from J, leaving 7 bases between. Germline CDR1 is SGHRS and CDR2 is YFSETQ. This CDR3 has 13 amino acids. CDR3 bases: TGCGCCAGCAGCTTAGAGCTGTACAATGAGCAGTTCTTC. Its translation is CASSLELYNEQFF.

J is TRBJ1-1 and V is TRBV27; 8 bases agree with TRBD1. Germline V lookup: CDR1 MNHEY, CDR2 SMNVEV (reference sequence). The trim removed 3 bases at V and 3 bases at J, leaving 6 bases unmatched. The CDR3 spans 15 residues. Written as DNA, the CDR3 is TGTGCCAGCAGTTTGCGCCGGACAGGGCACACTGAAGCTTTCTTT. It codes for CASSLRRTGHTEAFF.

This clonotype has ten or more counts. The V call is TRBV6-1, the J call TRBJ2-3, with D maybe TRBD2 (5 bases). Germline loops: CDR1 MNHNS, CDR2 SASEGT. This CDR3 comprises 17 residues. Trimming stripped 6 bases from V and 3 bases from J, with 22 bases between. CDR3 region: CASSPPMGVYETDTQYF. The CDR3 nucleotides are TGTGCCAGCAGCCCTCCAATGGGAGTGTACGAGACAGATACGCAGTATTTT.

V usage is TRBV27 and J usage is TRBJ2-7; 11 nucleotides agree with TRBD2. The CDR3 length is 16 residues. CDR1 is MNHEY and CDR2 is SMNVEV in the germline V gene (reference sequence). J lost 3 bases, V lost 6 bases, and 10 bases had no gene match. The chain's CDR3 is CASRSVAGGPSYEQYF. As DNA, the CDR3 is TGTGCCAGCAGGAGCGTAGCGGGAGGGCCGAGCTACGAGCAGTACTTC.

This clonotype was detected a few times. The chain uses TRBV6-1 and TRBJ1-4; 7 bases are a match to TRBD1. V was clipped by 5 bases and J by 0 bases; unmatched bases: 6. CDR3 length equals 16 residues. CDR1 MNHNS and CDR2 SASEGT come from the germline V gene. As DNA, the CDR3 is TGTGCCAGCAGTTTCGGGACAGCTACAACTAATGAAAAACTGTTTTTT. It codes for CASSFGTATTNEKLFF.

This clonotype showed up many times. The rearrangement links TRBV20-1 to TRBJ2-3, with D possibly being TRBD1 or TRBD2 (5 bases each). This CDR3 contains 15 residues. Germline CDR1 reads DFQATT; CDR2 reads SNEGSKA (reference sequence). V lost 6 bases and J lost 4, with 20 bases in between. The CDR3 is CSALRDPVRADTQYF. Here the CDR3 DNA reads TGCAGTGCCCTACGGGACCCAGTTCGCGCAGATACGCAGTATTTT.

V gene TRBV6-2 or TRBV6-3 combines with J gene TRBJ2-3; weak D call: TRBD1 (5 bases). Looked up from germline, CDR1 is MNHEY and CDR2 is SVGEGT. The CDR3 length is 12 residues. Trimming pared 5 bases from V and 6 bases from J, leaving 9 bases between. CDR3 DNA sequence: TGTGCCAGCAGTGGCCGACAGGATACGCAGTATTTT. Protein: CASSGRQDTQYF.

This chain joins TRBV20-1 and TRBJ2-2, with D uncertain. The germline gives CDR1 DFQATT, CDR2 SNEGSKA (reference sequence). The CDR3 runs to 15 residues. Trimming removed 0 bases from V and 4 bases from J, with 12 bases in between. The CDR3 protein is CSARDSGRTTGELFF. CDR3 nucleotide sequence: TGCAGTGCTAGAGATTCTGGAAGAACCACCGGGGAGCTGTTTTTT.

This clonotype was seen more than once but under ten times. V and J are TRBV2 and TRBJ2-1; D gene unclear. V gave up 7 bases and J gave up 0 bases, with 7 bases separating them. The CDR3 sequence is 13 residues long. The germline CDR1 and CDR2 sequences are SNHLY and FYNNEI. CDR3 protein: CASTNFSYNEQFF. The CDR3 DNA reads TGTGCCAGCACCAATTTCTCCTACAATGAGCAGTTCTTC. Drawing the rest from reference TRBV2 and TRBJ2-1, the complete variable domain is EPEVTQTPSHQVTQMGQEVILRCVPISNHLYFYWYRQILGQKVEFLVSFYNNEISEKSEIFDDQFSVERPDGSNFTLKIRSTKLEDSAMYFCASTNFSYNEQFFGPGTRLTVL.

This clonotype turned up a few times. CDR3 DNA sequence: TGTGCCTGGAGTGTACGACCCGGGGATTCACCCCTCCACTTT. Translated, it gives CAWSVRPGDSPLHF. The rearrangement joins TRBV30 to TRBJ1-6; D gene unclear. V was pared by 0 bases and J by 8 bases, with 11 bases between. Germline V gene data show CDR1 as GTSNPN and CDR2 as SVGIG (reference sequence). This CDR3 is 14 amino acids long.

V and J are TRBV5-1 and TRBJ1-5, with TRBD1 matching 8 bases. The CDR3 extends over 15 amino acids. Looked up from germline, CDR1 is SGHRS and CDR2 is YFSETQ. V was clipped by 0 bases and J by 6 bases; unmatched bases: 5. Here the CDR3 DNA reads TGCGCCAGCAGCTTGGCAGGGGGCGAGGCTCAGCCCCAGCATTTT. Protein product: CASSLAGGEAQPQHF.

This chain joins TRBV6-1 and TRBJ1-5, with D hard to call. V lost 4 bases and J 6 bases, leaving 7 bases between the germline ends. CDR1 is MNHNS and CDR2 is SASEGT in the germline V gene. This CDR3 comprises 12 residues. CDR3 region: CASSAYRQPQHF. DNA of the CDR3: TGTGCCAGCAGTGCGTACCGTCAGCCCCAGCATTTT.

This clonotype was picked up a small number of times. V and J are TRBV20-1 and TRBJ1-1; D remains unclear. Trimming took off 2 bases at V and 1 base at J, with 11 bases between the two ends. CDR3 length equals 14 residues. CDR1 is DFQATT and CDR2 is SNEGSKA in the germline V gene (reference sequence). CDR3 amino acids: CSARREGPNTEAFF. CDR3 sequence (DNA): TGCAGTGCTAGAAGGGAGGGCCCGAACACTGAAGCTTTCTTT.

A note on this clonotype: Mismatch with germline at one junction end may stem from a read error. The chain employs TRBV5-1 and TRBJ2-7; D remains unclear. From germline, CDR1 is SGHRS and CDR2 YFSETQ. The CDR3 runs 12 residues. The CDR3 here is CASTLGPYEQYF. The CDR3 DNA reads TGCGCCAGCACCTTGGGTCCTTACGAGCAGTACTTC.

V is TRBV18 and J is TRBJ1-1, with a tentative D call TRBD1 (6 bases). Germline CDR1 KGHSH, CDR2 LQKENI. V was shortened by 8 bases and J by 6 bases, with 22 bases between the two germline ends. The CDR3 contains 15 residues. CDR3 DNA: TGTGCCAGCACTAATTTGGGCCAGGGGATCCCTGAAGCTTTCTTT. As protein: CASTNLGQGIPEAFF.